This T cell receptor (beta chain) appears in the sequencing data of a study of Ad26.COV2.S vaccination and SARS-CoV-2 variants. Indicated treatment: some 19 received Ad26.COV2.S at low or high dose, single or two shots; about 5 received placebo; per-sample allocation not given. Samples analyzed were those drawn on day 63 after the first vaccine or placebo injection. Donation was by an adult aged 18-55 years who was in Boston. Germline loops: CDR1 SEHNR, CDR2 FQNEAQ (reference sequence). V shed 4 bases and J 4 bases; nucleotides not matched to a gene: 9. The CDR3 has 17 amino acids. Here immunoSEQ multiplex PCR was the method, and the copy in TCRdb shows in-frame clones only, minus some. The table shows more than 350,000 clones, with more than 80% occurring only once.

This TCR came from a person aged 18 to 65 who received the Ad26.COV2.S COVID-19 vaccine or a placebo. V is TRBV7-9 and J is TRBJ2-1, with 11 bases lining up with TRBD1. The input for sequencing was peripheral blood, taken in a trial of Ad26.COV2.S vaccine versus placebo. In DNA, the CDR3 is TGTGCCAGCAGCTCGAGCCCGGGACAGGGGGATTACAATGAGCAGTTCTTC. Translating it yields CASSSSPGQGDYNEQFF.